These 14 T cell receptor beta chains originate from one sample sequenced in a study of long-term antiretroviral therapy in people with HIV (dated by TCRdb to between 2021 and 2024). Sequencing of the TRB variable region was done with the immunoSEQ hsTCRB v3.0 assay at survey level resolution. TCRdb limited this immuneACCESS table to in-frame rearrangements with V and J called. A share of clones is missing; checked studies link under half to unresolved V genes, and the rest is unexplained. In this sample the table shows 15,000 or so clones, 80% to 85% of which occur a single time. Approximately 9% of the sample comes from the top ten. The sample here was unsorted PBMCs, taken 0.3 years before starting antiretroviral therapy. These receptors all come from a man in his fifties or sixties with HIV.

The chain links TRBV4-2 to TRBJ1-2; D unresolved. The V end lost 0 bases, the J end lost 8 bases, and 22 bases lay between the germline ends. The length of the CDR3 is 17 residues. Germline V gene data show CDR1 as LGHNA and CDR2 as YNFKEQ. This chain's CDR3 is CASSQDPPGTAPGGYTF. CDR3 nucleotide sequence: TGTGCCAGCAGCCAAGATCCCCCGGGCACAGCACCGGGCGGCTACACCTTC.

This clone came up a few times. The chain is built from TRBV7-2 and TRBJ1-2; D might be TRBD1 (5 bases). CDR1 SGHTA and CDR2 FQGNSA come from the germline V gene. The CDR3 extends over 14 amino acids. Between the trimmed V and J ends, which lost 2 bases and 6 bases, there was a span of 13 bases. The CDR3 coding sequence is TGTGCCAGCAGCTTACGGGGCGAATGGGATGGCTACACCTTC. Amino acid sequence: CASSLRGEWDGYTF.

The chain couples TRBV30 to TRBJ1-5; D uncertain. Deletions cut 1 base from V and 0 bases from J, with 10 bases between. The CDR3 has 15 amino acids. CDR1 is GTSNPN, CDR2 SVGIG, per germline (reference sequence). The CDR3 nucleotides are TGTGCCTGGAGTGCCACTCGGTATAGCAATCAGCCCCAGCATTTT. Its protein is CAWSATRYSNQPQHF.

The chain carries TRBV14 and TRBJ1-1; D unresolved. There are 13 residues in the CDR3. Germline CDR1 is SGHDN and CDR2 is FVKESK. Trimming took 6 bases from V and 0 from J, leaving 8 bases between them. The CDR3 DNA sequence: TGTGCCAGCAGTCCAAATATGAACACTGAAGCTTTCTTT. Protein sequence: CASSPNMNTEAFF.

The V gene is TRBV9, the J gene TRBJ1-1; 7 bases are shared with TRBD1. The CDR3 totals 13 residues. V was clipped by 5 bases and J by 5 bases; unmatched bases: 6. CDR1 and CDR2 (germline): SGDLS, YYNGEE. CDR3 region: CASRGQGGTEAFF. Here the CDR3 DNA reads TGTGCCAGCAGAGGTCAGGGGGGGACTGAAGCTTTCTTT.

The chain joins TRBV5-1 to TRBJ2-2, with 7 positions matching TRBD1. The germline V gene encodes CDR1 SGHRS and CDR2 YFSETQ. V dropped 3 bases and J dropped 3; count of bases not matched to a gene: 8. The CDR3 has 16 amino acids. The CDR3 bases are TGCGCCAGCAGCTATGGGGCAGGACAGGACACCGGGGAGCTGTTTTTT. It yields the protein CASSYGAGQDTGELFF.

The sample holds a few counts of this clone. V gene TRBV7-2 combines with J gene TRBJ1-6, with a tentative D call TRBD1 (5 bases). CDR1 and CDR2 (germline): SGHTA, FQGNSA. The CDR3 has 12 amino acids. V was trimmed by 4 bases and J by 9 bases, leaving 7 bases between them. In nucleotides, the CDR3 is TGTGCCAGCAGCTCCGGGGCTTCACCCCTCCACTTT. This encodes CASSSGASPLHF.

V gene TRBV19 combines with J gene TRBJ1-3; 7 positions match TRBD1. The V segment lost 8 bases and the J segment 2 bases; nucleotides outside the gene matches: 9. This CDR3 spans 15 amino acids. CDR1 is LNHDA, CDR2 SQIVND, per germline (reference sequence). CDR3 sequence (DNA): TGTGCCAGTGTAAATTCGGGGACAGCTGGAAACACCATATATTTT. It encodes CASVNSGTAGNTIYF.

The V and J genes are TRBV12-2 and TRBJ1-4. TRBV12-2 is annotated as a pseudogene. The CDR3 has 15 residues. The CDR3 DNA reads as TGTGCAAGTCGCTTCTCCCGGGATACGAATGAAAAACTGTTTTTT. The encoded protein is CASRFSRDTNEKLFF.

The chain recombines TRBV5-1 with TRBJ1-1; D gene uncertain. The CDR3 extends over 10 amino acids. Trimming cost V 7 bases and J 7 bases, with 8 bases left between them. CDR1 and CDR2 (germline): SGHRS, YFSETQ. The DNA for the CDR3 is TGCGCCAGCCGAGAGGGTGAAGCTTTCTTT. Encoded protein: CASREGEAFF.

The CDR3 sequence is CASSPADNEQFF. Here the CDR3 DNA reads TGTGCCAGCAGCCCCGCAGACAATGAGCAGTTCTTC. The rearrangement links TRBV6-5 to TRBJ2-1; no clear D gene. The V end was cut by 6 bases, the J end by 5 bases, with 8 bases between. Germline-derived CDR1 and CDR2 are MNHEY and SVGAGI. CDR3 length: 12 residues.

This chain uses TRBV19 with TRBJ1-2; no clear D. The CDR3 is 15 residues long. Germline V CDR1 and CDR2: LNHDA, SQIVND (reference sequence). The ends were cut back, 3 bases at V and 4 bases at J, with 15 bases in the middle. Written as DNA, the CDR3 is TGTGCCAGTAGTATCGGACCCTCGGGGATCTATGGCTACACCTTC. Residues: CASSIGPSGIYGYTF.

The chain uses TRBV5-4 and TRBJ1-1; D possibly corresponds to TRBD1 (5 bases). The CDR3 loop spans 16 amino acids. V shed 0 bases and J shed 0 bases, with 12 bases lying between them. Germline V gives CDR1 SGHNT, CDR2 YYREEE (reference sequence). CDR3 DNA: TGTGCCAGCAGCTTGGCCGACAGAACCATGAACACTGAAGCTTTCTTT. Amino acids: CASSLADRTMNTEAFF. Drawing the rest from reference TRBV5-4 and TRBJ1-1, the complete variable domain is ETGVTQSPTHLIKTRGQQVTLRCSSQSGHNTVSWYQQALGQGPQFIFQYYREEENGRGNFPPRFSGLQFPNYSSELNVNALELDDSALYLCASSLADRTMNTEAFFGQGTRLTVV.

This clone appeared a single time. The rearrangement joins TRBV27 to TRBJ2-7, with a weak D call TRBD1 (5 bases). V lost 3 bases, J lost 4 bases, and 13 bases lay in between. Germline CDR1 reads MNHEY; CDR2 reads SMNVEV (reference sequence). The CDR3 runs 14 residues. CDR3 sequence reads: CASSFKGQGYEQYF. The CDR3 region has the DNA TGTGCCAGCAGTTTCAAGGGGCAAGGGTACGAGCAGTACTTC.